The present entry profiles one T cell receptor beta chain with its context. The data derive from a study of blood T cell repertoires in COVID-19. As for the study in general: Samples came from the United States, Italy and Spain, spanning acute and convalescent COVID-19.

Unmatched junction bases numbered 8, after V lost 2 bases and J lost 8 bases. Germline CDR1 KGHSH, CDR2 LQKENI. This CDR3 spans 16 amino acids. As originally analysed: Estimation of nucleated cell counts relied on the amplification of reference gene primers. The table came from immunoSEQ multiplex PCR; TCRdb's copy has only in-frame clones and leaves some out. The V and J calls and clone size were taken over from that table, and D and trimming were inferred from the DNA. In the table there are roughly 110,000 clones, approximately 81% of which are singletons. The specimen was peripheral blood. This clonotype was sampled from a middle-aged man with acute or convalescent COVID-19. This sequence joins TRBV18 and TRBJ2-1; 11 bases line up with TRBD1. CDR3 in DNA: TGTGCCAGCTCACCAACCCGGACAGGGGGCGCCGATGAGCAGTTCTTC. Translated, it gives CASSPTRTGGADEQFF.